This TCR beta chain stems from a study of T cell changes during pregnancy in multiple sclerosis. Here immunoSEQ multiplex PCR was the method, and the copy in TCRdb shows in-frame clones only, minus some. The sample includes about 43,000 clones, about nine tenths of them seen just once. Deletions cut 2 bases from V and 6 bases from J, with 20 bases between. This CDR3 contains 17 residues. Germline CDR1 SGHDT, CDR2 YYEEEE. The chain is built from TRBV5-6 and TRBJ1-4; possibly TRBD1 for D (6 bases). The specimen was PBMCs (not recorded whether the cells were cultured). The source of this sequence is a female donor with multiple sclerosis, enrolled in a pregnancy study. CDR3 protein: CASSLHTLRGKDEKLFF. As DNA, the CDR3 is TGTGCCAGCAGCTTACATACTTTAAGGGGGAAGGATGAAAAACTGTTTTTT.